The present T cell receptor (beta chain) was sequenced within a study of Ad26.COV2.S vaccination and SARS-CoV-2 variants. This table comes from immunoSEQ multiplex PCR, and its TCRdb copy is limited to in-frame clones, with some not included. This sample yields roughly 380,000 clones, of which over 75% are seen a single time; around 3.6% belongs to the top ten. V dropped 1 base and J dropped 6 bases, with 15 bases sitting between them. Germline lookup yields CDR1 SGHTA and CDR2 FQGNSA. The CDR3 is 15 amino acids. The sample's treatment: roughly 20 received Ad26.COV2.S at low or high dose, single or two shots; about 5 received placebo; per-sample allocation not given. After the first vaccine or placebo injection, samples were drawn on day 63.

This rearrangement joins TRBV7-2 to TRBJ1-2; TRBD1 might be the D (5 bases). This TCR came from a person aged 18-60 years who received the Ad26.COV2.S COVID-19 vaccine or a placebo. The sample consisted of peripheral blood, taken in a trial of Ad26.COV2.S vaccine versus placebo. In DNA form, the CDR3 reads TGTGCCAGCAGCTTAGATCAGGTTGGGGGAAATGGCTACACCTTC. Its protein is CASSLDQVGGNGYTF. The full variable domain, its missing parts supplied by reference TRBV7-2 and TRBJ1-2, is GAGVSQSPSNKVTEKGKDVELRCDPISGHTALYWYRQSLGQGLEFLIYFQGNSAPDKSGLPSDRFSAERTGGSVSTLTIQRTQQEDSAVYLCASSLDQVGGNGYTFGSGTRLTVV.